This T cell receptor beta chain emerged from a study of T cell repertoires in cytomegalovirus infection. TCRdb reanalysed the reads using MiXCR and keeps one entry per CDR3 protein. The sample carries approximately 500,000 distinct CDR3 sequences, approximately 15% recorded once. The table lists this clonotype with a few counts. Its target is unknown. Between the trimmed V and J ends, which lost 9 bases and 3 bases, there was a span of 12 bases. Germline assignment: CDR1 MNHEY and CDR2 SMNVEV (reference sequence). The CDR3 contains 12 residues. Study-level points and caveats: There were HLA-C-restricted CMV-specific TCR beta clonotypes dominating the ex vivo response. Pooled public TCR beta family frequency picked out CMV carriers with the relevant HLA.

This TCR came from a human donor in good health (CMV status not recorded). Some clones in this sample may be carry-over from other donors' samples. The material sequenced was CD8+ T cells from PBMCs. The J gene is TRBJ2-7, the V gene TRBV27, with D possibly matching TRBD2 (6 bases). The DNA for the CDR3 is TGTGCCAGGGGGGGAGAAGACTACGAGCAGTACTTC. Amino acid sequence: CARGGEDYEQYF.